The 17 T cell receptor beta chains presented below share a single source sample, sequenced in a study of beta chain features in type 1 diabetes. Study-level findings and limits: For Type 1 diabetes patients, all four CD4+ subsets carried TCRB CDR3s that were moderately but significantly shorter.

Their recognized antigens are unknown. Investigators reverse transcribed all isolated RNA, so they sequenced expressed TCRB transcripts. Measured with immunoSEQ multiplex PCR; TCRdb has only the in-frame clones, and not every one. The sample holds roughly 400,000 clones; around 10% are singletons and the top ten take about 0.63%. Sequenced input: central memory CD4+ T cells from blood. The receptors originated from a man aged 25-45 years with type 1 diabetes.

This clone turned up a few times. Here the CDR3 reads CASSPPRQGAGQDTQYF. CDR3 in DNA: TGCGCCAGCAGCCCCCCCCGGCAGGGGGCGGGTCAAGATACGCAGTATTTT. The chain employs TRBV4-1 and TRBJ2-3; 8 positions agree with TRBD1. V was pared by 4 bases and J by 5 bases, with 14 bases of the junction left unmatched. Germline-derived CDR1 and CDR2 are MGHRA and YSYEKL. This CDR3 has 17 amino acids.

The table lists this clone with a few counts. The identical CDR3 is also encoded by other nucleotide sequences in the sample. The chain combines TRBV20-1 with TRBJ1-2; D call uncertain. CDR1 is DFQATT and CDR2 is SNEGSKA in the germline V gene (reference sequence). The V and J ends lost 6 bases and 2 bases respectively, with 4 bases between them. The CDR3 length is 10 residues. Here the CDR3 DNA reads TGCAGTGCCGCGAACTATGGCTACACCTTC. Amino acids: CSAANYGYTF.

This chain connects TRBV5-1 to TRBJ2-7; D is unresolved. The CDR3 runs to 14 residues. The germline V gene has CDR1 SGHRS and CDR2 YFSETQ. Trimming cost V 1 base and J 2 bases, with 10 bases left between them. CDR3 in amino acids: CASSLYSTTYEQYF. The CDR3 bases are TGCGCCAGCAGCTTGTACAGTACCACCTACGAGCAGTACTTC.

This sequence joins TRBV5-1 and TRBJ2-5; TRBD1 aligns across 8 bases. J lost 4 bases, V lost 3 bases, and 2 bases had no gene match. The CDR3 has 13 amino acids. Looked up from germline, CDR1 is SGHRS and CDR2 is YFSETQ. The CDR3 sequence: CASSSDRVETQYF. DNA of the CDR3: TGCGCCAGCAGCTCGGACAGGGTAGAGACCCAGTACTTC.

This chain's CDR3 is CASSSDGVGQYF. The CDR3 DNA reads as TGCGCCAGCAGCTCGGACGGGGTGGGGCAGTACTTC. The chain joins TRBV5-1 to TRBJ2-7, with a weak D call TRBD2 (5 bases). Germline assignment: CDR1 SGHRS and CDR2 YFSETQ. This CDR3 contains 12 residues. Between the trimmed V and J ends, which lost 3 bases and 9 bases, there was a span of 13 bases.

In this sample, this clone turned up a few times. The genes are TRBV6-6 and TRBJ1-2; 7 bases are shared with TRBD1. The V and J ends lost 0 bases and 4 bases, in that order; junction bases with no gene match: 2. CDR1 and CDR2 (germline): MNHNY, SVGAGI (reference sequence). The CDR3 spans 14 residues. The CDR3 region has the DNA TGTGCCAGCAGTTACTCGGGACAGTTCTATGGCTACACCTTC. The encoded protein is CASSYSGQFYGYTF.

This clone was seen many times. Other nucleotide sequences in the sample specify the same CDR3. V is TRBV14 and J is TRBJ1-1; 8 nucleotides line up with TRBD1. The CDR3 loop spans 15 amino acids. Trimming took 0 bases from V and 5 from J; bases not matched to a gene: 5. Germline V gene data show CDR1 as SGHDN and CDR2 as FVKESK. CDR3 loop: CASSQDRGRRTEAFF. In nucleotides, the CDR3 is TGTGCCAGCAGCCAAGACAGGGGGCGAAGGACTGAAGCTTTCTTT.

V usage is TRBV9 and J usage is TRBJ2-1; D gene uncertain. Trimming took off 3 bases at V and 8 bases at J, with 18 bases between the two ends. Germline assignment: CDR1 SGDLS and CDR2 YYNGEE. The CDR3 runs to 15 residues. The CDR3 here is CASSETQQSFHEQFF. CDR3 coding DNA: TGTGCCAGCAGCGAGACTCAGCAGAGCTTTCATGAGCAGTTCTTC.

The rearrangement joins TRBV9 to TRBJ1-5; D is ambiguous. This CDR3 contains 15 residues. The V gene's germline CDR1 is SGDLS and CDR2 YYNGEE. V was trimmed by 0 bases and J by 4 bases, leaving 11 bases between them. CDR3 loop: CASSVGQALNQPQHF. CDR3 bases: TGTGCCAGCAGCGTAGGGCAGGCGCTTAATCAGCCCCAGCATTTT. Supplemented by reference TRBV9 and TRBJ1-5, the full variable domain reads DSGVTQTPKHLITATGQRVTLRCSPRSGDLSVYWYQQSLDQGLQFLIQYYNGEERAKGNILERFSAQQFPDLHSELNLSSLELGDSALYFCASSVGQALNQPQHFGDGTRLSIL.

This clone was counted between two and nine times. V is TRBV6-1 and J is TRBJ2-1; 8 nucleotides align to TRBD1. The CDR3 runs to 14 residues. Germline V gives CDR1 MNHNS, CDR2 SASEGT. After removal of 6 bases from V and 4 bases from J, the junction contained 5 bases not matched to a gene. The CDR3, as DNA: TGTGCCAGCAGAGACAGGGGATCTTACAATGAGCAGTTCTTC. The encoded protein is CASRDRGSYNEQFF.

This clone was recorded many times. CDR3: CASSQELASREQYF. The DNA of the CDR3 is TGCGCCAGCAGCCAAGAACTGGCCTCTAGAGAGCAGTACTTC. J is TRBJ2-7 and V is TRBV4-1; D gene ambiguous. V was cut by 0 bases and J by 7 bases, with 13 bases left in between. The CDR3 length is 14 residues. In germline, CDR1 is MGHRA, CDR2 YSYEKL.

This clone showed up many times. The V gene is TRBV7-3, the J gene TRBJ1-1, with a tentative D call TRBD1 (6 bases). There are 14 residues in the CDR3. Germline V gene sequence: CDR1 SGHTA, CDR2 FQGTGA. V was cut by 4 bases and J by 1 base, with 10 bases left in between. The CDR3 nucleotides are TGTGCCAGCAGCTCGGGACACTCGAACACTGAAGCTTTCTTT. This translates into CASSSGHSNTEAFF.

The J gene is TRBJ2-7, the V gene TRBV7-9, with D possibly being TRBD1 (6 bases). The CDR3 is made up of 15 amino acids. Germline loops: CDR1 SEHNR, CDR2 FQNEAQ (reference sequence). The ends were cut back, 3 bases at V and 4 bases at J, with 16 bases in the middle. CDR3 bases: TGTGCCAGCAGCTTCGCCCGGGACCAGGGGTACGAGCAGTACTTC. It yields the protein CASSFARDQGYEQYF.

This clone was counted between two and nine times. The junction departs from the called germline gene at one end, perhaps through a read error. The chain has TRBV7-9 and TRBJ2-7; TRBD1 matches 9 bases. The CDR3 loop spans 11 amino acids. Per the germline V gene, CDR1 is SEHNR and CDR2 is FQNEAQ (reference sequence). DNA for the CDR3: TGTGCCAGCAGCCCCGGACAGGGGTGGCACTTC. Translated, it gives CASSPGQGWHF.

This clone was recorded a few times. This rearrangement joins TRBV29-1 to TRBJ1-2; maybe TRBD1 (6 bases). Looked up from germline, CDR1 is SQVTM and CDR2 is ANQGSEA. V was clipped by 3 bases and J by 4 bases, with 18 bases between them. The CDR3 is made up of 15 amino acids. CDR3 nucleotides: TGCAGCGTTGAGGTTCTCAGGGGCAGTGTCTATGGCTACACCTTC. This encodes CSVEVLRGSVYGYTF. Supplemented by reference TRBV29-1 and TRBJ1-2, the full variable domain reads SAVISQKPSRDICQRGTSLTIQCQVDSQVTMMFWYRQQPGQSLTLIATANQGSEATYESGFVIDKFPISRPNLTFSTLTVSNMSPEDSSIYLCSVEVLRGSVYGYTFGSGTRLTVV.

This clone was found many times. The CDR3 loop is CAWNLGLSYEQYF. The CDR3 nucleotides read TGTGCCTGGAACCTGGGACTTTCCTACGAGCAGTACTTC. The V call is TRBV30, the J call TRBJ2-7, with D possibly TRBD2 on 6 matching bases. CDR1 and CDR2 (germline): GTSNPN, SVGIG (reference sequence). V lost 4 bases and J lost 1, with 11 bases in between. The CDR3 is 13 residues long.

This rearrangement joins TRBV5-1 to TRBJ2-7; TRBD2 is a possible D gene (6 bases). Trimming took off 5 bases at V and 6 bases at J, with 12 bases between the two ends. Per germline, CDR1 SGHRS and CDR2 YFSETQ. The length of the CDR3 is 12 residues. CDR3 in amino acids: CASRTGEVEQYF. Written as DNA, the CDR3 is TGCGCCAGCAGGACGGGAGAGGTCGAGCAGTACTTC.